The T cell receptor beta chain described here comes from a study of cytomegalovirus exposure and HLA in healthy donors. This clone has only a few counts. Its antigen is unknown. V was pared by 1 base and J by 5 bases, with 6 bases of the junction left unmatched. CDR1 is SGHVS and CDR2 is FQNEAQ in the germline V gene. The CDR3 length is 15 residues. With 60 Vbeta and 13 Jbeta primers, the PCR was carried out. TCRdb's copy holds only in-frame clones and misses some; the assay was immunoSEQ multiplex PCR. The sample holds 100,000 to 150,000 clones, approximately 78% seen once. Findings and limits, study-wide: Under in vitro conditions, a few CMV-associated chains were confirmed as specific for CMV antigens.

The donors were healthy bone marrow donors. The sequence was obtained from a man aged 30-40 years in good health and CMV-seropositive. Sequencing was performed on PBMCs. The V and J genes are TRBV7-8 and TRBJ2-7; 9 bases fit TRBD2. The CDR3 bases are TGTGCCAGCAGCTTAGACGCGGGAGGGCCCAACGAGCAGTACTTC. Protein sequence: CASSLDAGGPNEQYF.